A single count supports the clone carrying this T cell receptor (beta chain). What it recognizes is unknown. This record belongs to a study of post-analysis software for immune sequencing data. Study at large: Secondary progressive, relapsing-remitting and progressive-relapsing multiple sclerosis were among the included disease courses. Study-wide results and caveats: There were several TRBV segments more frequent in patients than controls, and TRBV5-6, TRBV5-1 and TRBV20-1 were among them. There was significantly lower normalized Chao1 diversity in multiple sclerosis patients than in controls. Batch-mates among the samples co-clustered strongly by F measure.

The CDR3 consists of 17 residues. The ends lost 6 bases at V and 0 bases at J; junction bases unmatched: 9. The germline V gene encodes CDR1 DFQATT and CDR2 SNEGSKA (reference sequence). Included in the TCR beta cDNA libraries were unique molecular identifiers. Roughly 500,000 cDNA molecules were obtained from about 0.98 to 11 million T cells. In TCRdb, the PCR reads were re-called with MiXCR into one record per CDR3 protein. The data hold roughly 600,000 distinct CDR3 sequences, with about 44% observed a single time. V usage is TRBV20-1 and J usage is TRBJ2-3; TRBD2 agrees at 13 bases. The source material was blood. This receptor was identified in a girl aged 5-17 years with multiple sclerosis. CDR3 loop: CSATPLLAGGSTDTQYF. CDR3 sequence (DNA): TGCAGTGCAACACCATTACTAGCGGGGGGGAGCACAGATACGCAGTATTTT.